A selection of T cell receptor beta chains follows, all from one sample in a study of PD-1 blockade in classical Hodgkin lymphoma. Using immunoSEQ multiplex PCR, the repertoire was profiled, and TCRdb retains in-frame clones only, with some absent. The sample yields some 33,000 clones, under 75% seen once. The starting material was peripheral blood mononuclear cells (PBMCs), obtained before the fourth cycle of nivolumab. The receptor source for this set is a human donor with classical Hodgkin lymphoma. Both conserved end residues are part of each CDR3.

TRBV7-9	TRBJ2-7	CASSGRDRGNEQYF
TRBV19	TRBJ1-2	CASTPRGSRGNYGYTF
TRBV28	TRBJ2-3	CASRFTTDTQYF
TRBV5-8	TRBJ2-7	CASSLAYSREQYF
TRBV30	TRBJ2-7	CAWSRRSGRLGEQYF
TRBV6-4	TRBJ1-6	CASSAELGGKSPLHF
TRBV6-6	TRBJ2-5	CASSYSRLAGSETQYF
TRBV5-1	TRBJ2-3	CASSLEATDTQYF
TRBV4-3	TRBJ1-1	CASSQDFPGVGEAFF
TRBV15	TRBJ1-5	CATSRDIQPQHF
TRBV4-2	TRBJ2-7	CASSQGQGSYEQYF
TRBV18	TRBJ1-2	CASSPGRLSGYTF
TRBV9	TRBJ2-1	CASSGSPTGGALNEQFF
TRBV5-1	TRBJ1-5	CASSLEGQLNQPQHF
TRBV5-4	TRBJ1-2	CASSLVIDNYGYTF
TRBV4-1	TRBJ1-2	CASSQDMAGVGGYTF
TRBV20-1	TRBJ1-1	CSALRAFF